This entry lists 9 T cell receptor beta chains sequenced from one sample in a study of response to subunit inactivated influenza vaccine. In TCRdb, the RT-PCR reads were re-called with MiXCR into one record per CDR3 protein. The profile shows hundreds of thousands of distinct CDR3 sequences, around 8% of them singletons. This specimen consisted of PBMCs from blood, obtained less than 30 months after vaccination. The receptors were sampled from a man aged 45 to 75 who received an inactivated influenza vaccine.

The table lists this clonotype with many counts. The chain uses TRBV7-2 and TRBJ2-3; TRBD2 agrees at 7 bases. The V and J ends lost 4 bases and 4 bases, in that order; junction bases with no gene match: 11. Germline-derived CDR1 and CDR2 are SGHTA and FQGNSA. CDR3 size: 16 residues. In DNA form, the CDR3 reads TGTGCCAGCAGCTCCCGACTAGCCGTCTCCGCAGATACGCAGTATTTT. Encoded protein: CASSSRLAVSADTQYF.

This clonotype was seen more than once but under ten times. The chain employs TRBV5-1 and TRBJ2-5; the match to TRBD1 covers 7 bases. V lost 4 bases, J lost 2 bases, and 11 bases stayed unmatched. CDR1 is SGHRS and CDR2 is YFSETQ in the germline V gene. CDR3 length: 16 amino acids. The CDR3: CASSNRGGDRQETQYF. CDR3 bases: TGCGCCAGCAGCAACCGCGGTGGGGACAGACAAGAGACCCAGTACTTC.

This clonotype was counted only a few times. As DNA, the CDR3 is TGTGCCAGCAGCCAAGTAGGAGTAAGCAGGTCGGTCCCAGATACGCAGTATTTT. It encodes CASSQVGVSRSVPDTQYF. This rearrangement joins TRBV4-2 to TRBJ2-3; D is undetermined. Trimming stripped 1 base from V and 4 bases from J, with 21 bases between. CDR1 and CDR2 (germline): LGHNA, YNFKEQ. This CDR3 contains 18 residues.

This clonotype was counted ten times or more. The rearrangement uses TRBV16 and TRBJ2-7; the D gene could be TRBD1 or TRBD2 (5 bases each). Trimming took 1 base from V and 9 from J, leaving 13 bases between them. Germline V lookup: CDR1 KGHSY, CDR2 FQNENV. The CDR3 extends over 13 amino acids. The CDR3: CASSQFGSGRQYF. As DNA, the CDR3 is TGTGCCAGCAGCCAATTTGGGTCGGGGCGGCAGTACTTC.

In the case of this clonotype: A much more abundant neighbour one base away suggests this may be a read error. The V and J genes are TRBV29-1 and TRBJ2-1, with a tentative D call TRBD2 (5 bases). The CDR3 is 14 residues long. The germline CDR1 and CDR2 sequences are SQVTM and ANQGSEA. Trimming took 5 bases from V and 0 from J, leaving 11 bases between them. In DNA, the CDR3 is TGCAGCGTTTCGGGAAGTTACTCCTACAATGAGCAGTTCTTC. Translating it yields CSVSGSYSYNEQFF.

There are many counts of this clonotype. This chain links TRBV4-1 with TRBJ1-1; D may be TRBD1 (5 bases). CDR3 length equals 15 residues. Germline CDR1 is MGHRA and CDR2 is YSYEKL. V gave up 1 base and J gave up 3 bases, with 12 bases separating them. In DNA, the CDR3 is TGCGCCAGCAGCCAAGGGAGGGGCATCTACACTGAAGCTTTCTTT. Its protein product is CASSQGRGIYTEAFF.

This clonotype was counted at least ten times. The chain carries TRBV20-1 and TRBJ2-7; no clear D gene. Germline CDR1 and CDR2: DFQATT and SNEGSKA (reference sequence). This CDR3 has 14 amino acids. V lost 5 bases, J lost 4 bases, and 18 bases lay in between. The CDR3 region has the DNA TGCAGTGCTCCAAACCCCATACAGATTTACGAGCAGTACTTC. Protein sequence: CSAPNPIQIYEQYF.

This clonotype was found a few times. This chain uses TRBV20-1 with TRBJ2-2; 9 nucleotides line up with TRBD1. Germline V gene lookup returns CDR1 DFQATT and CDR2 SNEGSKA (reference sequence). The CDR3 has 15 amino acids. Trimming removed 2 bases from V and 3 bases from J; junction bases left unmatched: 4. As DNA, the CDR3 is TGCAGTGCTAGACCCCGGGACAGGGACACCGGGGAGCTGTTTTTT. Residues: CSARPRDRDTGELFF.

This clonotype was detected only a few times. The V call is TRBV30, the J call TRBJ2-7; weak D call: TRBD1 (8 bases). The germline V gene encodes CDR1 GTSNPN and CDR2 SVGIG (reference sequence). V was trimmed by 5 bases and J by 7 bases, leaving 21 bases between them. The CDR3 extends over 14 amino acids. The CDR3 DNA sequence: TGTGCCTGGTCAACCTTAATACAGGGGGGGGAGCAGTACTTC. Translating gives CAWSTLIQGGEQYF.